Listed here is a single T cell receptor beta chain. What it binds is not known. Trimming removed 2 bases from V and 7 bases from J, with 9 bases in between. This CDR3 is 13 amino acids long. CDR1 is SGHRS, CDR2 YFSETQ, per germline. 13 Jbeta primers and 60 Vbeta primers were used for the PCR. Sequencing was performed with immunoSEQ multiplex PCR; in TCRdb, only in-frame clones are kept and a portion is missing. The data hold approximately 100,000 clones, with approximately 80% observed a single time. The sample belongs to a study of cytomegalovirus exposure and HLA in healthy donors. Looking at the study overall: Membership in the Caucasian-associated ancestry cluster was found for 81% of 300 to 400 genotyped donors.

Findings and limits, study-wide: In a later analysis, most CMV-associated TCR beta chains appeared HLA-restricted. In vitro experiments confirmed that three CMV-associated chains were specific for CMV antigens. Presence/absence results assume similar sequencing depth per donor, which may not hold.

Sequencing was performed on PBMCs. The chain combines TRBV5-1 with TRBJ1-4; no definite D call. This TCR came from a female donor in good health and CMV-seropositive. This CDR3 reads CASSLETTEKLFF. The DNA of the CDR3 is TGCGCCAGCAGCTTAGAGACAACTGAAAAACTGTTTTTT.